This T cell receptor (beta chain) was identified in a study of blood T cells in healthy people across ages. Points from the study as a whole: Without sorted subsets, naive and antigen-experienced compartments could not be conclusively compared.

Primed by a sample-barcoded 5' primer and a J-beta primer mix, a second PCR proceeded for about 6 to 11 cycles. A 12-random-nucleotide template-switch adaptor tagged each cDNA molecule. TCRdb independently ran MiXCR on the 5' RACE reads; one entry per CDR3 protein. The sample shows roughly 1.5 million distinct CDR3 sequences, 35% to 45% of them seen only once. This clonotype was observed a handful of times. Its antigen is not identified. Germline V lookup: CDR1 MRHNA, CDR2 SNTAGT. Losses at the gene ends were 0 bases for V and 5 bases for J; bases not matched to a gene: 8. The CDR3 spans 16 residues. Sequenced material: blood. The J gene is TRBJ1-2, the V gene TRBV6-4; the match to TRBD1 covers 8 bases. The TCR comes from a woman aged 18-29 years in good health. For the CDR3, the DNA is TGTGCCAGCAGTGACTCAACTGACAGGGGACCTTATGGCTACACCTTC. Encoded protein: CASSDSTDRGPYGYTF.